A selection of T cell receptor beta chains follows, all from one sample in a study of T-cell reconstitution after alpha-beta-depleted transplantation in children. TCRdb redid the calling of the PCR reads with MiXCR, one entry per CDR3 protein. The sample lists under 450,000 distinct CDR3 sequences, 10% to 15% seen once, with 3.5% to 4.5% in the top ten. This material consisted of PBMCs, taken from the stem cell graft. These receptors all come from a human donor who donated a stem cell graft to a child with Fanconi anemia. Each CDR3 is given with its conserved first and last residue. Each record gives: V gene, clone size, D gene, J gene, CDR3 protein, CDR3 DNA. A D gene is named only where the DNA matches it firmly. Rows give clone size only sometimes, using once, few, many, or a class for an expanded clone.

v_call: TRBV12-3/TRBV12-4; clone_size: many; d_call: TRBD1; j_call: TRBJ1-2; cdr3_aa: CASSLALGGVTSYTF; cdr3_nt: TGTGCCAGCAGTTTAGCGCTAGGGGGCGTTACGAGCTACACCTTC
v_call: TRBV20-1; clone_size: few; d_call: -; j_call: TRBJ1-1; cdr3_aa: CSARAFGRQNTEAFF; cdr3_nt: TGCAGTGCTAGAGCTTTCGGTAGACAGAACACTGAAGCTTTCTTT
v_call: TRBV4-2; clone_size: -; d_call: -; j_call: TRBJ1-2; cdr3_aa: CASSLSLRAGYGYTF; cdr3_nt: TGTGCCAGCAGCCTCTCCCTCCGGGCCGGCTATGGCTACACCTTC
v_call: TRBV5-1; clone_size: -; d_call: -; j_call: TRBJ2-7; cdr3_aa: CASSLYLDSEQYF; cdr3_nt: TGCGCCAGCAGCCTCTACCTGGATAGCGAGCAGTACTTC
v_call: TRBV7-9; clone_size: -; d_call: TRBD2; j_call: TRBJ2-3; cdr3_aa: CASSPGEASGYTDTQYF; cdr3_nt: TGTGCCAGCAGCCCGGGGGAGGCTAGCGGATACACAGATACGCAGTATTTT
v_call: TRBV5-1; clone_size: few; d_call: -; j_call: TRBJ1-2; cdr3_aa: CASSLAAGGLYGYTF; cdr3_nt: TGCGCCAGCAGCTTGGCAGCCGGGGGCCTCTATGGCTACACCTTC
v_call: TRBV4-3; clone_size: few; d_call: TRBD1; j_call: TRBJ2-7; cdr3_aa: CASSQGGTGGYEQYF; cdr3_nt: TGCGCCAGCAGCCAAGGCGGGACAGGGGGTTACGAGCAGTACTTC
v_call: TRBV5-1; clone_size: many; d_call: -; j_call: TRBJ2-1; cdr3_aa: CASSSDPQGEQFF; cdr3_nt: TGCGCCAGCAGTTCCGACCCTCAAGGTGAGCAGTTCTTC
v_call: TRBV12-3/TRBV12-4; clone_size: many; d_call: TRBD1; j_call: TRBJ2-2; cdr3_aa: CASSQSGQGNTGELFF; cdr3_nt: TGTGCCAGCAGCCAATCGGGACAGGGGAACACCGGGGAGCTGTTTTTT
v_call: TRBV19; clone_size: few; d_call: -; j_call: TRBJ1-4; cdr3_aa: CASSRDIDEKLFF; cdr3_nt: TGTGCCAGTAGTAGGGATATCGATGAAAAACTGTTTTTT
v_call: TRBV5-1; clone_size: few; d_call: -; j_call: TRBJ2-5; cdr3_aa: CASSLRGFDETQYF; cdr3_nt: TGCGCCAGCAGCTTAAGGGGTTTTGACGAGACCCAGTACTTC
v_call: TRBV6-2/TRBV6-3; clone_size: many; d_call: -; j_call: TRBJ2-7; cdr3_aa: CASRRTDYEQYF; cdr3_nt: TGTGCCAGCAGGAGGACAGACTACGAGCAGTACTTC
v_call: TRBV6-5; clone_size: many; d_call: TRBD2; j_call: TRBJ2-1; cdr3_aa: CASSYFGGYNEQFF; cdr3_nt: TGTGCCAGCAGTTACTTCGGGGGGTACAATGAGCAGTTCTTC
v_call: TRBV7-9; clone_size: -; d_call: TRBD1; j_call: TRBJ2-7; cdr3_aa: CASSTTGGYPNEQYF; cdr3_nt: TGTGCCAGCAGCACTACAGGGGGCTACCCCAACGAGCAGTACTTC
v_call: TRBV4-2; clone_size: few; d_call: -; j_call: TRBJ1-2; cdr3_aa: CASSQERGDTYGYTF; cdr3_nt: TGTGCCAGCAGCCAAGAGCGAGGGGACACCTATGGCTACACCTTC
v_call: TRBV4-2; clone_size: few; d_call: TRBD2; j_call: TRBJ2-2; cdr3_aa: CASSQLPGLGTGELFF; cdr3_nt: TGTGCCAGCAGCCAGTTACCGGGACTAGGGACCGGGGAGCTGTTTTTT
v_call: TRBV7-6; clone_size: few; d_call: -; j_call: TRBJ1-6; cdr3_aa: CASSLGPGTPEPLHF; cdr3_nt: TGTGCCAGCAGCTTAGGTCCCGGGACTCCTGAACCCCTCCACTTT
v_call: TRBV7-2; clone_size: many; d_call: -; j_call: TRBJ2-4; cdr3_aa: CASSLDSASLQYF; cdr3_nt: TGTGCCAGCAGCTTAGACAGCGCTTCCCTACAGTACTTC
v_call: TRBV7-9; clone_size: -; d_call: -; j_call: TRBJ1-1; cdr3_aa: CASSIHGTEAFF; cdr3_nt: TGTGCCAGCAGCATACATGGGACTGAAGCTTTCTTT
v_call: TRBV12-3/TRBV12-4; clone_size: many; d_call: -; j_call: TRBJ2-5; cdr3_aa: CASTSGETQYF; cdr3_nt: TGTGCCAGCACCTCGGGAGAGACCCAGTACTTC
v_call: TRBV5-5; clone_size: -; d_call: -; j_call: TRBJ1-1; cdr3_aa: CASSLARDEAFF; cdr3_nt: TGTGCCAGCAGCTTAGCGAGGGATGAAGCTTTCTTT
v_call: TRBV6-2/TRBV6-3; clone_size: -; d_call: -; j_call: TRBJ2-5; cdr3_aa: CASNNPGETQYF; cdr3_nt: TGTGCCAGCAACAACCCGGGAGAGACCCAGTACTTC
v_call: TRBV20-1; clone_size: few; d_call: TRBD1; j_call: TRBJ1-4; cdr3_aa: CSAIRQGDATNEKLFF; cdr3_nt: TGCAGTGCTATAAGACAGGGGGATGCAACTAATGAAAAACTGTTTTTT
v_call: TRBV28; clone_size: -; d_call: -; j_call: TRBJ1-1; cdr3_aa: CASSYSQGNTEAFF; cdr3_nt: TGTGCCAGCAGTTATTCACAGGGAAACACTGAAGCTTTCTTT
v_call: TRBV20-1; clone_size: few; d_call: TRBD2; j_call: TRBJ2-1; cdr3_aa: CSAELADNEQFF; cdr3_nt: TGCAGTGCTGAACTAGCGGACAATGAGCAGTTCTTC
v_call: TRBV29-1; clone_size: few; d_call: -; j_call: TRBJ1-1; cdr3_aa: CSVAQGGTEAFF; cdr3_nt: TGCAGCGTAGCACAGGGCGGCACTGAAGCTTTCTTT
v_call: TRBV4-2; clone_size: many; d_call: -; j_call: TRBJ1-1; cdr3_aa: CASSPRTREHTEAFF; cdr3_nt: TGTGCCAGCAGCCCTAGGACTCGGGAGCACACTGAAGCTTTCTTT
v_call: TRBV5-1; clone_size: many; d_call: -; j_call: TRBJ2-1; cdr3_aa: CASSLAEQNEQFF; cdr3_nt: TGCGCCAGCAGCTTGGCCGAGCAGAATGAGCAGTTCTTC
v_call: TRBV5-6; clone_size: few; d_call: -; j_call: TRBJ2-1; cdr3_aa: CASSLDRNEQFF; cdr3_nt: TGTGCCAGCAGCTTGGATCGCAATGAGCAGTTCTTC